Below, 4 T cell receptor beta chains from the same sample are listed, as sequenced in a study of shared clonotypes between healthy human individuals. Generated by immunoSEQ multiplex PCR, the TCRdb table keeps only in-frame clones and is missing some. The data hold fewer than 2.5 million clones, with roughly 93% observed a single time. What was sequenced was naive CD4+ T cells from PBMCs. Documented subset: CD45RA+ positively selected. Every receptor here comes from a man aged 18 to 35 in good health. Some clones in this sample may be carry-over from other donors' samples.

This rearrangement joins TRBV28 to TRBJ1-3, with no clear D. This CDR3 comprises 13 residues. Germline V gene data show CDR1 as MDHEN and CDR2 as SYDVKM. V lost 3 bases and J 3 bases, leaving 6 bases between the germline ends. As DNA, the CDR3 is TGTGCCAGCAGTTTCTACCGTGGAAACACCATATATTTT. Residues: CASSFYRGNTIYF.

The J gene is TRBJ1-1, the V gene TRBV18; 7 positions match TRBD1. The CDR3 sequence is 15 residues long. Germline values: CDR1 KGHSH, CDR2 LQKENI. J gave up 0 bases and V 4 bases, and 5 bases lay outside the gene matches. CDR3 loop: CASSLGTDLNTEAFF. The CDR3 bases are TGTGCCAGCTCACTCGGGACAGACTTGAACACTGAAGCTTTCTTT.

This clone was counted a single time. This chain connects TRBV18 to TRBJ2-7; no definite D call. V was trimmed by 3 bases and J by 1 base, leaving 13 bases between them. This CDR3 comprises 15 residues. Germline-derived CDR1 and CDR2 are KGHSH and LQKENI. CDR3 sequence reads: CASSPFSGGSYEQYF. CDR3 DNA sequence: TGTGCCAGCTCACCCTTTTCGGGCGGATCCTACGAGCAGTACTTC.

The chain recombines TRBV5-1 with TRBJ2-1; 10 bases align to TRBD2. Germline CDR1 is SGHRS and CDR2 is YFSETQ. This CDR3 region has 13 residues. J was trimmed by 14 bases and V by 4 bases; bases with no gene match: 9. The CDR3 DNA follows: TGCGCCAGCAGCACAGACCTAGCGGGAGTTGAGTTCTTC. Translation: CASSTDLAGVEFF.